The 17 T cell receptor beta chains below all came from one sample that was sequenced in a study of T-cell memory formation after mild COVID-19. MiXCR, run by TCRdb on the 5' RACE reads, gives a single entry per CDR3 protein. The sample has 260,000 or so distinct CDR3 sequences; 16% are singletons. The sample comprised PBMCs or a T cell subset sorted from them (not recorded which). All receptors come from a man younger than 30 who had mild COVID-19 (a few samples of this study predate the infection). Cell type and time point are not known.

The chain combines TRBV5-1 with TRBJ2-1; perhaps TRBD1 as D (6 bases). Germline lookup yields CDR1 SGHRS and CDR2 YFSETQ. The CDR3 has 17 amino acids. V gave up 1 base and J gave up 0 bases, with 14 bases separating them. CDR3 region: CASSLLTGQSSYNEQFF. CDR3 bases: TGCGCCAGCAGCTTGTTAACAGGACAGAGCTCCTACAATGAGCAGTTCTTC.

This clonotype was seen ten or more times. The chain joins TRBV18 to TRBJ2-5; D remains ambiguous. The CDR3 loop spans 12 amino acids. CDR1 and CDR2 (germline): KGHSH, LQKENI. V gave up 3 bases and J gave up 5 bases, with 7 bases separating them. In DNA, the CDR3 is TGTGCCAGCTCACCCAATGAGGAGACCCAGTACTTC. Amino acids: CASSPNEETQYF.

This clonotype showed up just a few times. The CDR3 nucleotides read TGCAGTGCTAGAGATTGGAGGGGGGGGAACCAAGAGACCCAGTACTTC. It specifies CSARDWRGGNQETQYF. V usage is TRBV20-1 and J usage is TRBJ2-5; a weak D match, TRBD2 (7 bases). Trimming left V 0 bases short and J 0 bases short, with 14 bases between. Germline CDR1 and CDR2: DFQATT and SNEGSKA (reference sequence). The CDR3 consists of 16 residues.

The chain recombines TRBV7-9 with TRBJ2-3; D may be TRBD2 (6 bases). CDR3 length: 15 residues. Trimming stripped 7 bases from V and 8 bases from J, with 22 bases between. Germline V gene lookup returns CDR1 SEHNR and CDR2 FQNEAQ (reference sequence). The CDR3 nucleotides read TGTGCCAGCACCGCTCTCAGCGCACCCGGGAGTACGCAGTATTTT. Amino acids: CASTALSAPGSTQYF.

The genes are TRBV6-5 and TRBJ1-6; D is possibly TRBD1 (5 bases). CDR1 is MNHEY, CDR2 SVGAGI, per germline. Deletions cut 2 bases from V and 13 bases from J, with 9 bases between. The CDR3 sequence is 12 residues long. The CDR3 protein is CASSYPKGPLHF. The CDR3 nucleotides are TGTGCCAGCAGTTACCCGAAGGGGCCCCTCCACTTT.

This clonotype showed up many times. The rearrangement uses TRBV20-1 and TRBJ1-5; no clear D. The germline V gene has CDR1 DFQATT and CDR2 SNEGSKA (reference sequence). The CDR3 extends over 15 amino acids. V was pared by 0 bases and J by 4 bases, with 13 bases between. The CDR3 DNA is TGCAGTGCTAGAGATGTTGGTAGGGAAAATCAGCCCCAGCATTTT. Translated, it gives CSARDVGRENQPQHF.

This clonotype was picked up a small number of times. The chain employs TRBV10-3 and TRBJ1-1; D is unclear. V was shortened by 10 bases and J by 1 base, with 10 bases between the two germline ends. The CDR3 runs to 12 residues. The germline V gene encodes CDR1 ENHRY and CDR2 SYGVKD. Written as DNA, the CDR3 is TGTGCCACGCGACGGGAGAACACTGAAGCTTTCTTT. Its protein is CATRRENTEAFF.

The J gene is TRBJ1-2, the V gene TRBV6-5, with 10 bases that match TRBD1. The ends lost 2 bases at V and 1 base at J; junction bases unmatched: 1. CDR3 length: 15 residues. CDR1 and CDR2 (germline): MNHEY, SVGAGI. The CDR3: CASSYGDRGNYGYTF. The CDR3, as DNA: TGTGCCAGCAGTTACGGGGACAGGGGTAACTATGGCTACACCTTC.

This clonotype occurred a few times. The genes are TRBV21-1 and TRBJ2-1; the table's D call, TRBD2, has no DNA check behind it. TRBV21-1 represents a pseudogene. The length of the CDR3 is 15 residues. This chain's CDR3 is CASSGATSGRGEQFF. CDR3 in DNA: TGTGCCAGCAGCGGTGCGACTAGCGGGAGGGGTGAGCAGTTCTTC.

This clonotype showed up just a few times. The chain uses TRBV7-8 and TRBJ2-7, with D perhaps TRBD1 (6 bases). The germline CDR1 and CDR2 sequences are SGHVS and FQNEAQ. This CDR3 has 14 residues. V was pared by 5 bases and J by 7 bases, with 18 bases between. CDR3 sequence (DNA): TGTGCCAGCAGCAACCCACAGGGATTGGGGGAGCAGTACTTC. This encodes CASSNPQGLGEQYF.

A few counts support this clonotype. This chain connects TRBV7-6 to TRBJ1-1, with no clear D. The germline V and J ends were trimmed by 5 bases and 1 base, with 11 bases remaining between them. The germline gives CDR1 SGHVS, CDR2 FNYEAQ. The CDR3 covers 14 residues. The CDR3 loop reads CASSPGSRNTEAFF. Here the CDR3 DNA reads TGTGCCAGCAGCCCGGGGTCGCGGAACACTGAAGCTTTCTTT.

This clonotype was counted a few times. CDR3 in amino acids: CASSLVSHAGVLEQYF. The CDR3, as DNA: TGTGCCAGCAGCTTAGTGTCCCACGCTGGGGTCCTCGAGCAGTACTTC. The rearrangement links TRBV7-6 to TRBJ2-7, with unresolved D. Germline CDR1 reads SGHVS; CDR2 reads FNYEAQ. The V end was cut by 1 base, the J end by 6 bases, with 19 bases between. This CDR3 has 16 residues.

This clonotype was observed a few times. This chain joins TRBV7-8 and TRBJ2-3; D may match TRBD1 or TRBD2 (6 bases each). The CDR3 spans 15 residues. The V end lost 5 bases, the J end lost 5 bases, and 17 bases lay between the germline ends. CDR1 SGHVS and CDR2 FQNEAQ come from the germline V gene. CDR3 sequence reads: CASSLNGGGRDTQYF. The CDR3 nucleotides are TGTGCCAGCAGCCTAAACGGAGGGGGGAGAGATACGCAGTATTTT.

This clonotype has more than one count but fewer than ten. The V call is TRBV4-3, the J call TRBJ2-7; 10 nucleotides agree with TRBD1. Germline CDR1 LGHNA, CDR2 YSLEER. Trimming cost V 1 base and J 2 bases; bases outside gene matches: 5. This CDR3 has 16 residues. The CDR3 region is CASSQGNGQGAYEQYF. The CDR3 DNA is TGCGCCAGCAGCCAAGGAAACGGACAGGGGGCCTACGAGCAGTACTTC.

In its sample, this clonotype was seen a few times. The rearrangement uses TRBV27 and TRBJ2-5, with TRBD2 matching over 11 bases. The CDR3 extends over 17 amino acids. With 8 bases clipped from V and 5 bases from J, the junction kept 16 bases outside the gene matches. Germline CDR1 reads MNHEY; CDR2 reads SMNVEV (reference sequence). CDR3 sequence reads: CASAILHVAGGPETQYF. The CDR3 DNA reads TGTGCCAGCGCGATACTTCATGTAGCGGGGGGGCCGGAGACCCAGTACTTC.

In this sample, this clonotype turned up many times. The chain recombines TRBV4-3 with TRBJ2-7; tentatively, D is TRBD1 or TRBD2 (5 bases each). With 1 base removed from V and 3 bases from J, the gap between germline ends came to 13 bases. Germline V gene lookup returns CDR1 LGHNA and CDR2 YSLEER. This CDR3 has 15 residues. DNA for the CDR3: TGCGCCAGCAGCCAAGGCCGGGACCCTTACTACGAGCAGTACTTC. Translation: CASSQGRDPYYEQYF.

This clonotype came up many times. V is TRBV12-3 or TRBV12-4 and J is TRBJ1-6; 8 nucleotides match TRBD1. This CDR3 comprises 13 residues. V was clipped by 6 bases and J by 9 bases; unmatched bases: 4. In nucleotides, the CDR3 is TGTGCCAGCAGCGGACAGGGAGGTTCACCCCTCCACTTT. Amino acid sequence: CASSGQGGSPLHF.